This T cell receptor (beta chain) was sequenced for a study of T cells in Graves' hyperthyroidism and ophthalmopathy. Study-level results: In the blood, most expanded thyroid clonotypes above 0.001 appeared as well.

This clonotype came up many times. Antigen specificity is unknown. RNA transcripts were the template for amplifying TCR beta CDR3 regions. The TCR CDR3 first-round RT-PCR relied on the HTBI primer set. TCRdb reanalysed the multiplex PCR reads using MiXCR and keeps one entry per CDR3 protein. This sample has 700,000 or so distinct CDR3 sequences, with around 17% found just once. The study excluded patients with uncontrolled infection, other autoimmune disease, pregnancy or lactation. The CDR3 extends over 13 amino acids. CDR1 is SGHRS, CDR2 YFSETQ, per germline. V lost 4 bases and J lost 0, with 7 bases in between.

This sequence originates from a young man with Graves' hyperthyroidism. The chain couples TRBV5-1 to TRBJ1-1; D not certain. Sequences were obtained from blood. CDR3 DNA: TGCGCCAGCAGCCAACTCATGAACACTGAAGCTTTCTTT. It specifies CASSQLMNTEAFF. The full variable domain, completed using reference TRBV5-1 and TRBJ1-1, is KAGVTQTPRYLIKTRGQQVTLSCSPISGHRSVSWYQQTPGQGLQFLFEYFSETQRNKGNFPGRFSGRQFSNSRSEMNVSTLELGDSALYLCASSQLMNTEAFFGQGTRLTVV.